These 5 T cell receptor beta chains came from one sample sequenced in a study of OX40 agonist ivuxolimab in advanced cancers. Generated by immunoSEQ multiplex PCR, the TCRdb table keeps only in-frame clones and is missing some. Among more than 50,000 clones listed, 75% to 90% were seen once. The specimen comprised CD4+ or CD8+ T cells sorted from blood, sampled in a trial of the OX40 agonist ivuxolimab. These receptors were obtained from an adult with an advanced solid tumor such as melanoma, head and neck, liver or kidney cancer.

The chain joins TRBV7-8 to TRBJ1-2; D perhaps matches TRBD1 (5 bases). This CDR3 spans 13 amino acids. Germline V gene lookup returns CDR1 SGHVS and CDR2 FQNEAQ. V was clipped by 4 bases and J by 6 bases, with 12 bases between them. Here the CDR3 DNA reads TGTGCCAGCAGCTACCAGTGGGGCGATGGCTACACCTTC. It encodes CASSYQWGDGYTF.

The V gene is TRBV27, the J gene TRBJ1-1; 7 bases are a match to TRBD1. Germline V CDR1 and CDR2: MNHEY, SMNVEV (reference sequence). The CDR3 is made up of 18 amino acids. After removal of 5 bases from V and 5 bases from J, the junction contained 20 bases not matched to a gene. CDR3 protein: CASSPPLGQLRGRTEAFF. The CDR3 nucleotides are TGTGCCAGCAGTCCCCCCCTGGGACAGCTCAGGGGCAGGACTGAAGCTTTCTTT.

The chain has TRBV9 and TRBJ2-1, with 9 bases aligning to TRBD2. The CDR3 consists of 15 residues. The J segment lost 0 bases and the V segment lost 7 bases, leaving 5 bases of the junction unmatched. Germline CDR1 SGDLS, CDR2 YYNGEE. CDR3 DNA: TGTGCCAGCGGGGCTAGCGGGGTCTCCTACAATGAGCAGTTCTTC. Translating it yields CASGASGVSYNEQFF.

The genes are TRBV7-6 and TRBJ1-3; D call uncertain. Germline loops: CDR1 SGHVS, CDR2 FNYEAQ. This CDR3 has 16 amino acids. V was trimmed by 5 bases and J by 4 bases, leaving 18 bases between them. The CDR3 nucleotides read TGTGCCAGCAGCCCGACAAGTCAAGGAGGCGGAAACACCATATATTTT. Amino acid sequence: CASSPTSQGGGNTIYF.

The CDR3 spells CASRSDRDSGNTIYF. The CDR3 nucleotides are TGTGCCAGTAGGAGCGACAGGGACTCTGGAAACACCATATATTTT. J is TRBJ1-3 and V is TRBV19; 7 bases align to TRBD1. This CDR3 contains 15 residues. The V gene's germline CDR1 is LNHDA and CDR2 SQIVND (reference sequence). V was pared by 6 bases and J by 0 bases, with 5 bases of the junction left unmatched.